This T cell receptor beta chain stems from a study of vaccination effects on CD4 cells after COVID-19 (dated by TCRdb to between 2021 and 2024). The study in broad terms: In the ViraFEST assay, PBMC were stimulated with viral peptide pools, and antigen-specific CD4+ T cell clonotypes were then identified by expansion using TCR sequencing. Across the study, the median time from the second dose to post-vaccine sampling was 72 days (range 14 to 241). Each well held two million PBMC cultured in IMDM containing around 5.1% human AB serum, around 9.3 IU/ml IL-2 and gentamicin, along with 10 ug/ml peptides. SARS-CoV-2 spike-specific CD4+ TCR repertoires were compared before and after mRNA vaccination in COVID-19 convalescent patients and in infection-naive vaccine recipients. Altogether, some 10 COVID-19 convalescent patients and a handful of SARS-CoV-2-naive healthy vaccine recipients made up the full study. The Oncomine TCR Beta short-read assay on an Illumina iSeq 100 was used to sequence cultures from other donors in the study.

After approximately 11 days of culture, CD4+ T cells were isolated with the EasySep CD4+ T cell isolation kit. Two doses of either the BNT162b2 or the mRNA-1273 mRNA SARS-CoV-2 vaccine were administered to participants. None of the healthy vaccine recipients had a prior SARS-CoV-2 infection, which was confirmed by nucleocapsid antibody tests that came back negative both before and after vaccination. Half of the culture medium was replaced with fresh IL-2-containing medium on days 3 and 7. Unless noted otherwise, every peptide stimulation condition was grown in triplicate wells. PBMC were separated from whole blood using Ficoll-Paque Plus gradient centrifugation and were then either cryopreserved at -140C or used fresh. The QIAamp micro DNA kit was used to extract genomic DNA from the cultured CD4+ T cells. On this clone: What antigen it recognizes has not been identified. Per-base qualities were not stored, and no clone one base away is much larger.

The paper's findings and limits, for the study overall: Only a small number of convalescent patients were included, and no early post-infection timepoints were available, which limited the study. In healthy vaccine recipients, vaccine-induced clones were almost all SARS-CoV-2 mono-reactive, with only 1 of 255 being cross-reactive with common cold coronaviruses. Clones induced by infection and clones induced by vaccination both contracted markedly at late timepoints after vaccination, which fits with T cell responses waning over time.

The library was obtained by the immunoSEQ multiplex PCR assay. DNA from the CD4+ T cells that had been cultured and isolated underwent TCR beta CDR3 sequencing. In the paper's pipeline: Non-productive TCR sequences were removed and reads were trimmed to the CDR3 region, keeping CDR3s of at least 7 amino acids. Antigen-specific clonotypes were identified with the MANAFEST web app by comparing expansion in peptide wells against reference cultures. Positive clones required FDR<0.05 expansion versus reference and all other wells, odds ratio above 5, and frequency above 0.1% in two replicate wells. Cross-reactive clonotypes were defined as significantly expanded in SARS-CoV-2 spike wells and in at least one common cold coronavirus spike condition. Levenshtein distance calculated with the stringdist R package was used to assess CDR3 similarity, and unrooted trees were constructed with ape in R 3.6.1. Imported from immuneACCESS, the table was reduced by TCRdb to in-frame sequences with V and J called. These copies leave out some clones; in studies compared against another copy, an unresolved V gene accounts for under half, and the cause of the remainder is not known. The V and J calls and clone size were taken over from that table, and D and trimming were inferred from the DNA. The table for this sample lists some 47,000 clones; about 70% of them were counted only once. 5.5% to 8% of the sample goes to the ten largest clones.

V loses 6 bases of germline sequence and J loses 1 base, and the interval between the two ends is 6 bases. Taken from the germline V gene (reference sequence), the CDR1 and CDR2 loops are MNHEY and SMNVEV. The CDR3, from cysteine to phenylalanine, totals 12 residues. Here the CDR3 DNA is all that survives: 36 bases in frame from base 1. Specimen: CD4+ T cells from PBMCs cultured without peptide, collected after COVID-19 vaccination. This receptor was obtained from a human donor who received a COVID-19 vaccine. Recombination joined TRBV27 with TRBJ1-1, with the D gene uncertain. The nucleotide sequence reads as follows: TGTGCCAGCAGACAGAGGAACACTGAAGCTTTCTTT. Translated, it reads CASRQRNTEAFF.